The present T cell receptor beta chain was sequenced within a study of OX40 agonist ivuxolimab in advanced cancers. Study as a whole: With ivuxolimab, an agonistic anti-OX40 (CD134) antibody, patients were treated. People in dose escalation had one of these cancers: hepatocellular carcinoma, melanoma, renal cell or head and neck cancer. Allowance was made for prior anti-PD-1, anti-PD-L1 or anti-CTLA-4 therapy, and around 41% had some. Three partial responders included one hepatocellular carcinoma patient and two cutaneous melanoma patients.

TCRdb's copy holds only in-frame clones and misses some; the assay was immunoSEQ multiplex PCR. The sample yields tens of thousands of clones, around 86% seen once. Germline assignment: CDR1 SNHLY and CDR2 FYNNEI. V gave up 9 bases and J gave up 4 bases, with 10 bases separating them. This CDR3 has 12 residues. The sequence was obtained from an adult with an advanced solid tumor such as melanoma, head and neck, liver or kidney cancer. Sequences were derived from CD4+ or CD8+ T cells sorted from blood, sampled in a trial of the OX40 agonist ivuxolimab. The chain employs TRBV2 and TRBJ2-1, with a weak D call TRBD2 (7 bases). The CDR3 reads CARGGGYNEQFF. The CDR3 nucleotides read TGTGCCAGAGGGGGAGGGTACAATGAGCAGTTCTTC.